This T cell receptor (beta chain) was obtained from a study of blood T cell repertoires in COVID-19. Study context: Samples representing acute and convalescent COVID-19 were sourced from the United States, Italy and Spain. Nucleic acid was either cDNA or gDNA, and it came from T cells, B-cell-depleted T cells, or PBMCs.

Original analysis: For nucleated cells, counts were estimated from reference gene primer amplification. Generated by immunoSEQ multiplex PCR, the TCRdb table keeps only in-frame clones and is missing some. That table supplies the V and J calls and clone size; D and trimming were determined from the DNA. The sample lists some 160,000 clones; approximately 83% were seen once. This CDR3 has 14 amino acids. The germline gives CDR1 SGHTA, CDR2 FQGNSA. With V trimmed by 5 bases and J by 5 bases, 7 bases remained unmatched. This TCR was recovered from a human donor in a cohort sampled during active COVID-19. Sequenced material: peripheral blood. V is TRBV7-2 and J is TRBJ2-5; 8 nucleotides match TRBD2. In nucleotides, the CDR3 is TGTGCCAGCAGCCCCACCGGGAGGGGTGAGACCCAGTACTTC. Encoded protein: CASSPTGRGETQYF.